This T cell receptor (beta chain) was documented in a study of blood T cells in healthy people across ages. The study's findings and limits: The long-lived group displayed more naive CD4+ cells, plus higher diversity, than the aged donors did.

Trimming took 0 bases from V and 4 from J, leaving 12 bases between them. This CDR3 has 15 amino acids. Germline CDR1 MGHDK, CDR2 SYGVNS. This clonotype was observed a few times. The antigen is undetermined. A second PCR, run for about 7 to 12 cycles, used a sample-barcoded 5' primer plus a J-beta primer mix. Via MiXCR, TCRdb re-called the 5' RACE reads, giving one row per CDR3 protein. This table has 700,000 to 800,000 distinct CDR3 sequences, about 42% appearing once. V and J are TRBV25-1 and TRBJ1-2; D ambiguous. The TCR originated in a woman aged 60 to 75 in good health. Sequenced material: blood. This CDR3 reads CASSEYGGLAYGYTF. The CDR3 DNA reads as TGTGCCAGCAGTGAATATGGAGGGTTGGCCTATGGCTACACCTTC.